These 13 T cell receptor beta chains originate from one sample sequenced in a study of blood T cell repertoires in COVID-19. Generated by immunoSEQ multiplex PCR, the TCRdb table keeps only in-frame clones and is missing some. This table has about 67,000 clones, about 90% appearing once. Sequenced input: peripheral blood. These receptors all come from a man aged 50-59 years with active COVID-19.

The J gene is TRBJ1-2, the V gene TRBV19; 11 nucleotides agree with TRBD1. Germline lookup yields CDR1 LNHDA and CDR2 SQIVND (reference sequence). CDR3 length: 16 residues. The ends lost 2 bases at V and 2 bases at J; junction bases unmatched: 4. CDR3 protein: CASSIRTGGANYGYTF. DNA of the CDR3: TGTGCCAGTAGTATAAGGACAGGGGGCGCAAACTATGGCTACACCTTC.

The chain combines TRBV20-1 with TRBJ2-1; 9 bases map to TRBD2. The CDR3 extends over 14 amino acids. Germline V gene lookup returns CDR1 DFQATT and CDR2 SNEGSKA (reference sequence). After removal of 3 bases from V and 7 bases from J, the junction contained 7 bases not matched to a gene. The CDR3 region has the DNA TGCAGTGCTAGTACCGGACTAGCGCGGAATGAGCAGTTCTTC. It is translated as CSASTGLARNEQFF.

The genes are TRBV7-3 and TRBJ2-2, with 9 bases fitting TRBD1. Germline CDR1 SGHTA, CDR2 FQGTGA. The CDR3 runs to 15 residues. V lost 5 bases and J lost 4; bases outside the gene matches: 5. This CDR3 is CASSPGTGTTGELFF. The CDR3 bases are TGTGCCAGCAGCCCCGGGACAGGGACCACCGGGGAGCTGTTTTTT.

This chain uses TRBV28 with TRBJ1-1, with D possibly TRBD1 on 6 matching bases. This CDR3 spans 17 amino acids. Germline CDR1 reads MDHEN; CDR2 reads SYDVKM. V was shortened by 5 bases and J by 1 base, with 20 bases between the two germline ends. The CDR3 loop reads CASSTTRDTLWNTEAFF. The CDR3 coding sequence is TGTGCCAGCAGTACCACCCGGGACACTCTATGGAACACTGAAGCTTTCTTT.

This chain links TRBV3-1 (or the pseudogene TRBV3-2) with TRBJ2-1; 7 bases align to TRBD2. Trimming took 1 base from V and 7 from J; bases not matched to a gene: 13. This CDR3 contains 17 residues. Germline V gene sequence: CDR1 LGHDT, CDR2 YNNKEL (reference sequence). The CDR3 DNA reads TGTGCCAGCAGCCAAGGAGTGGCGGGAGTCTACGGAAATGAGCAGTTCTTC. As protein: CASSQGVAGVYGNEQFF.

CDR3 amino acids: CASSEQRLAGGADTQYF. The CDR3 nucleotides are TGTGCCAGCAGTGAACAGAGGCTAGCGGGAGGCGCAGATACGCAGTATTTT. The chain carries TRBV6-1 and TRBJ2-3; 11 bases fit TRBD2. The ends lost 2 bases at V and 4 bases at J; junction bases unmatched: 8. CDR1 and CDR2 (germline): MNHNS, SASEGT. The CDR3 is 17 residues long.

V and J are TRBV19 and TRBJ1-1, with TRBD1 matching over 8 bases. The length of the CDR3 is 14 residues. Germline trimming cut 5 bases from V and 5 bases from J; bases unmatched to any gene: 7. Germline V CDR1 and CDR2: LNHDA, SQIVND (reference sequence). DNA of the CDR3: TGTGCCAGTAGTTTCAGGGGGCGAGGGACTGAAGCTTTCTTT. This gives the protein CASSFRGRGTEAFF.

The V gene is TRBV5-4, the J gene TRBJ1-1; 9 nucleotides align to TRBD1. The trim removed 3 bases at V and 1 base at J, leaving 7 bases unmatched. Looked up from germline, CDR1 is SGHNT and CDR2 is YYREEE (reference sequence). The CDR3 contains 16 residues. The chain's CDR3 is CASSSKQGAGNTEAFF. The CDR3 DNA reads TGTGCCAGCAGCTCCAAACAGGGGGCTGGGAACACTGAAGCTTTCTTT.

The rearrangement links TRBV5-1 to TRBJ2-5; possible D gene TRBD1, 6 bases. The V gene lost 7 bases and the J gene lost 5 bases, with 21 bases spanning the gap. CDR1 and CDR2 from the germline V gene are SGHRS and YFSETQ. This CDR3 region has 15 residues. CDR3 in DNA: TGCGCCAGCCGCCGCACCGGGACAACTGTTGAGACCCAGTACTTC. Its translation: CASRRTGTTVETQYF.

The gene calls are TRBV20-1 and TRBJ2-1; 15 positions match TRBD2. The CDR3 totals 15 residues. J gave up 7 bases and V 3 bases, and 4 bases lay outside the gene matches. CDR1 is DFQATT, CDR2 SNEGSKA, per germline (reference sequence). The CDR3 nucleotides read TGCAGTGCTAGTGGGACTAGCGGGGGGAAGAATGAGCAGTTCTTC. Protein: CSASGTSGGKNEQFF.

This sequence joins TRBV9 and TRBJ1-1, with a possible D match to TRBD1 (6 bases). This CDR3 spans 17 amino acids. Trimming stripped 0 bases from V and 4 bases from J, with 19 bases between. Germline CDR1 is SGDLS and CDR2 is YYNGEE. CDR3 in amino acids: CASSVGTLGQGSTEAFF. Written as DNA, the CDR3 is TGTGCCAGCAGCGTAGGGACTTTAGGGCAGGGGAGCACTGAAGCTTTCTTT. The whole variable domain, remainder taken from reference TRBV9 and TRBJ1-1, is DSGVTQTPKHLITATGQRVTLRCSPRSGDLSVYWYQQSLDQGLQFLIQYYNGEERAKGNILERFSAQQFPDLHSELNLSSLELGDSALYFCASSVGTLGQGSTEAFFGQGTRLTVV.

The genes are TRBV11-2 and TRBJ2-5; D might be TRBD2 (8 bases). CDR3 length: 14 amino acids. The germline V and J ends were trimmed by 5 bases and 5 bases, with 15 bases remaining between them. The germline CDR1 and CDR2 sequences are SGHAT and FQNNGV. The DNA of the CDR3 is TGTGCCAGCAGCCCCGGGAGGGGGCATGAGACCCAGTACTTC. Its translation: CASSPGRGHETQYF.

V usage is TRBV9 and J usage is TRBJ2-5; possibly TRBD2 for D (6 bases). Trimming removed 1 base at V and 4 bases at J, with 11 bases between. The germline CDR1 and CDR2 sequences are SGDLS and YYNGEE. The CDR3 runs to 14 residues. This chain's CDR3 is CASSVTWGGETQYF. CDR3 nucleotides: TGTGCCAGCAGCGTAACCTGGGGAGGAGAGACCCAGTACTTC.